This T cell receptor beta chain was captured in a study of cytomegalovirus exposure and HLA in healthy donors. Germline V gives CDR1 SGDLS, CDR2 YYNGEE. There are 15 residues in the CDR3. With 0 bases removed from V and 2 bases from J, the gap between germline ends came to 8 bases. This clone has a handful of counts. The PCR employed 60 Vbeta primers together with 13 Jbeta primers. Sequencing was performed with immunoSEQ multiplex PCR; in TCRdb, only in-frame clones are kept and a portion is missing. The sample carries around 150,000 clones, 70% to 80% recorded once. The clonotype originates from a female donor in good health and CMV-seropositive. Sequenced: PBMCs. This rearrangement joins TRBV9 to TRBJ1-4, with a possible D match to TRBD1 (6 bases). CDR3 sequence reads: CASSVGGGTNEKLFF. DNA for the CDR3: TGTGCCAGCAGCGTAGGAGGGGGTACTAATGAAAAACTGTTTTTT. The whole variable domain, filled in from reference TRBV9 and TRBJ1-4, reads DSGVTQTPKHLITATGQRVTLRCSPRSGDLSVYWYQQSLDQGLQFLIQYYNGEERAKGNILERFSAQQFPDLHSELNLSSLELGDSALYFCASSVGGGTNEKLFFGSGTQLSVL.